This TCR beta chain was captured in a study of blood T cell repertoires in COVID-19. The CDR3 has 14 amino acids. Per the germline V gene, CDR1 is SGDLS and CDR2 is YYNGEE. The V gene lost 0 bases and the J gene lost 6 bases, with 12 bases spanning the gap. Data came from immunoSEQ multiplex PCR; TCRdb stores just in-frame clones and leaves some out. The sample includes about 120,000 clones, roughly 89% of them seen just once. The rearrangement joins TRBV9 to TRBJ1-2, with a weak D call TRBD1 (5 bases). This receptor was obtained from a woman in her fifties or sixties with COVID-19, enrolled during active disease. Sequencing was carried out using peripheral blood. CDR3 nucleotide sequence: TGTGCCAGCAGCGTAGATACAGGCGGCCATGGCTACACCTTC. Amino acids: CASSVDTGGHGYTF.